The 8 T cell receptor beta chains listed next were all sequenced from one sample in a study of blood T cell repertoires in COVID-19. The repertoire was sequenced with immunoSEQ multiplex PCR; TCRdb's copy has only in-frame clones and lacks some. The sample lists 300,000 to 350,000 clones; about 89% were seen once. The sample comprised peripheral blood. The receptors stem from a woman between 50 and 59 years old with COVID-19, enrolled during active disease.

This rearrangement joins TRBV6-6 to TRBJ2-2; D is ambiguous. The CDR3 covers 14 residues. Trimming pared 5 bases from V and 4 bases from J, leaving 11 bases between. Germline CDR1 and CDR2: MNHNY and SVGAGI (reference sequence). The CDR3 DNA sequence: TGTGCCAGCAGTCCGGAACTAACCACCGGGGAGCTGTTTTTT. Residues: CASSPELTTGELFF.

The chain is built from TRBV12-3 or TRBV12-4 and TRBJ2-7; possible D gene TRBD1, 6 bases. CDR3 length equals 13 residues. Trimming stripped 2 bases from V and 6 bases from J, with 11 bases between. The CDR3: CASSLQGGTEQYF. The CDR3 DNA sequence: TGTGCCAGCAGTTTACAAGGGGGAACCGAGCAGTACTTC.

J is TRBJ1-1 and V is TRBV29-1; TRBD1 matches 7 bases. CDR1 and CDR2 from the germline V gene are SQVTM and ANQGSEA. V lost 7 bases and J lost 1; bases outside the gene matches: 6. The CDR3 consists of 13 residues. The CDR3 region has the DNA TGCAGCGGGGTCGGGACAGCGAACACTGAAGCTTTCTTT. As protein: CSGVGTANTEAFF.

The V and J genes are TRBV2 and TRBJ1-6; 7 nucleotides match TRBD1. The germline V gene has CDR1 SNHLY and CDR2 FYNNEI. The CDR3 spans 17 residues. The J segment lost 3 bases and the V segment lost 4 bases, leaving 9 bases of the junction unmatched. This CDR3 reads CASSGDRSDYYNSPLHF. The CDR3 DNA reads as TGTGCCAGCAGTGGGGACAGATCCGATTACTATAATTCACCCCTCCACTTT.

The chain has TRBV7-9 and TRBJ2-5, with TRBD2 matching over 13 bases. In germline, CDR1 is SEHNR, CDR2 FQNEAQ (reference sequence). V lost 5 bases and J lost 4; bases outside the gene matches: 13. The CDR3 has 18 amino acids. CDR3 DNA: TGTGCCAGCAGCCCGCGGACTAGCGGGAGAAGAAGTCGAGAGACCCAGTACTTC. Translation gives CASSPRTSGRRSRETQYF.

The chain combines TRBV27 with TRBJ2-5; TRBD2 matches 13 bases. The germline gives CDR1 MNHEY, CDR2 SMNVEV (reference sequence). The J segment lost 5 bases and the V segment lost 6 bases, leaving 12 bases of the junction unmatched. The CDR3 covers 17 residues. The CDR3: CASSKPRTSGSYETQYF. CDR3 DNA: TGTGCCAGCAGCAAACCTCGGACTAGCGGGAGTTACGAGACCCAGTACTTC.

The chain joins TRBV18 to TRBJ1-5, with 7 positions matching TRBD1. The germline CDR1 and CDR2 sequences are KGHSH and LQKENI. The CDR3 has 17 residues. The junction had 7 bases not matched to a gene; V was cut back by 2 bases and J by 0 bases. CDR3 nucleotide sequence: TGTGCCAGCTCACCAGGACAGGTAGCCTATAGCAATCAGCCCCAGCATTTT. Protein sequence: CASSPGQVAYSNQPQHF.

In its sample, this clone was seen a few times. The gene calls are TRBV6-6 and TRBJ2-1; TRBD1 matches 7 bases. There are 13 residues in the CDR3. Germline V gene data show CDR1 as MNHNY and CDR2 as SVGAGI (reference sequence). The V gene end was trimmed by 7 bases and the J gene end by 9 bases; junction bases not matched to a gene: 9. The CDR3, as DNA: TGTGCCAGCACCGCGACAGGGTACGCTGAGCAGTTCTTC. It specifies CASTATGYAEQFF.